This T cell receptor (beta chain) originates from a study of T-cell memory formation after mild COVID-19. Study-level results: Several responding clones turned up in pre-infection memory, indicating that cross-reactive memory may have taken part.

Details on this clonotype: Antigen unknown.

In TCRdb, the 5' RACE reads were re-called with MiXCR into one record per CDR3 protein. The sample shows 540,000 or so distinct CDR3 sequences, around 20% of them seen only once. The CDR3 runs 14 residues. The V end lost 4 bases, the J end lost 4 bases, and 12 bases lay between the germline ends. Germline lookup yields CDR1 SGDLS and CDR2 YYNGEE. This TCR derives from an adult woman who had mild COVID-19 (a few samples of this study predate the infection). Cell type and time point are not known. The sample taken for sequencing was PBMCs or a T cell subset sorted from them (not recorded which). This sequence joins TRBV9 and TRBJ1-3; D is undetermined. The CDR3 region is CASSPALGGNTIYF. DNA for the CDR3: TGTGCCAGCAGCCCAGCCCTGGGCGGAAACACCATATATTTT.